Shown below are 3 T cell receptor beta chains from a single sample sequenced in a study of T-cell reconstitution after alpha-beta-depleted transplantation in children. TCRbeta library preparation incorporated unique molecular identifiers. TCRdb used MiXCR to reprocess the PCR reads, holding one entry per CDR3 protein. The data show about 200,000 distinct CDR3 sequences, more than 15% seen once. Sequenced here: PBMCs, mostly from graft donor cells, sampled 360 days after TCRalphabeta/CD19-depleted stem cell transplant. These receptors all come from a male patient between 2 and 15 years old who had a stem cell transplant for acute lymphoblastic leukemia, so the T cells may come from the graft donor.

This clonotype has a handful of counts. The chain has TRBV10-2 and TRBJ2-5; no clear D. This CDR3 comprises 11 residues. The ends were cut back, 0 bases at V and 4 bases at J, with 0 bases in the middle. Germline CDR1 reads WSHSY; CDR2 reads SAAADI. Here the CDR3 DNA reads TGCGCCAGCAGTGAGTCAGAGACCCAGTACTTC. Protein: CASSESETQYF.

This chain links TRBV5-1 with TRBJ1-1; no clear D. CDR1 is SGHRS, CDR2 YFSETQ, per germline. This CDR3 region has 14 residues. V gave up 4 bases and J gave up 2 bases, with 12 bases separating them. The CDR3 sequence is CASSPLNLNTEAFF. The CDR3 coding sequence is TGCGCCAGCAGCCCCCTAAACCTTAACACTGAAGCTTTCTTT.

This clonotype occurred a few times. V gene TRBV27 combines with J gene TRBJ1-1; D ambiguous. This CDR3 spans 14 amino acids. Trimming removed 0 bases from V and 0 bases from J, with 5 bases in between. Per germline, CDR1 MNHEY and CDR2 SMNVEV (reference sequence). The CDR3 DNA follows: TGTGCCAGCAGTTTATCCACAGTGAACACTGAAGCTTTCTTT. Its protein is CASSLSTVNTEAFF.